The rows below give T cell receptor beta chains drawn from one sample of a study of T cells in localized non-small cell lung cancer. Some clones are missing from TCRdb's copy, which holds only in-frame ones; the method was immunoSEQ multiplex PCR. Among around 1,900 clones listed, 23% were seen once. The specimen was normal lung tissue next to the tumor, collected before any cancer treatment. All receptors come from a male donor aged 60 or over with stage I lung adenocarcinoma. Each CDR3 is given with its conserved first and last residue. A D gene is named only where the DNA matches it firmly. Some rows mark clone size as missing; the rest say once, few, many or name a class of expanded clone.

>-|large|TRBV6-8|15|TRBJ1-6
TGTGCCAGCAGGCCGGACAATGCACGGCATTCACCCCTCCACTTT
CASRPDNARHSPLHF
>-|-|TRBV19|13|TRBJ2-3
TGTGCCAGTAGTACGGGACGTTCAGATACGCAGTATTTT
CASSTGRSDTQYF
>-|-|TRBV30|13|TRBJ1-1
TGTGCCTGGAGTTTGCGGCGGAGCACTGAAGCTTTCTTT
CAWSLRRSTEAFF
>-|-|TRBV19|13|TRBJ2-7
TGTGCCAGTAGTATAGGCAGGACCTACGAGCAGTACTTC
CASSIGRTYEQYF
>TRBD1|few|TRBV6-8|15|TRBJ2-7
TGTGCCAGCAGTGGACAGGGGACGGCCCCCTACGAGCAGTACTTC
CASSGQGTAPYEQYF
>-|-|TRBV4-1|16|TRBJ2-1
TGCGCCAGCAGCTGGATGACGCATAGCTCCTACAATGAGCAGTTCTTC
CASSWMTHSSYNEQFF
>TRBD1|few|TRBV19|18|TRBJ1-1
TGTGCCAGTAGTGCCTCGGGACAGGGGTCCCTCCGGGACACTGAAGCTTTCTTT
CASSASGQGSLRDTEAFF
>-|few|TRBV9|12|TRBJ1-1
TGTGCCAGCAGTCCCGGCTTGGCGGAAGCTTTCTTT
CASSPGLAEAFF
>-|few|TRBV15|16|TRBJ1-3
TGTGCCACCAGCAGAGATCTCTCAGGGTCCGGAAACACCATATATTTT
CATSRDLSGSGNTIYF
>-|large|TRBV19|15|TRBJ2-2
TGTGCCAGTAGGAGCGCTAACACGAACACCGGGGAGCTGTTTTTT
CASRSANTNTGELFF
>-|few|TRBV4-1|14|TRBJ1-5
TGCGCCAGCAGCCAAGATCCGGGGTCCCAGCCCCAGCATTTT
CASSQDPGSQPQHF
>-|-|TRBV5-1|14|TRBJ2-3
TGCGCCAGCAGAGAAGCTTCTAGCACAGATACGCAGTATTTT
CASREASSTDTQYF
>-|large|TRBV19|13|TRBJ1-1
TGTGCCAGTAGTATCGACAGGAACACTGAAGCTTTCTTT
CASSIDRNTEAFF
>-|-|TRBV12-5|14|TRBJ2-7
TGTGCTAGTGCCCCGACCAGGGACTCCTACGAGCAGTACTTC
CASAPTRDSYEQYF
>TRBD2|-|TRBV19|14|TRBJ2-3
TGTGCCAGTAGCGGGGGGGCCGGTGCAGATACGCAGTATTTT
CASSGGAGADTQYF
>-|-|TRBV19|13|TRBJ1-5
TGTGCCAGCAGCGAGGGGGGCAATCAGCCCCAGCATTTT
CASSEGGNQPQHF
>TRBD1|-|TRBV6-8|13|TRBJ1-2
TGTGCCAGCAGTTGGAGACAGGGAGGTGGCTACACCTTC
CASSWRQGGGYTF
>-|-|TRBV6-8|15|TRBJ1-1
TGTGCCAGCAGCCCGGACAGTATGCGGGGCACTGAAGCTTTCTTT
CASSPDSMRGTEAFF
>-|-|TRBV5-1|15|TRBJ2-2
TGCGCCAGCAGCTCATCGACAGGGAACACCGGGGAGCTGTTTTTT
CASSSSTGNTGELFF
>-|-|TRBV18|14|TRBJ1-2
TGTGCCAGCTCGGGCACGGGGCTTCGCAATGGCTACACCTTC
CASSGTGLRNGYTF
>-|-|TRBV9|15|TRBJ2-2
TGTGCCAGCAGCGAACAATCCAGCCGGACCGGGGAGCTGTTTTTT
CASSEQSSRTGELFF
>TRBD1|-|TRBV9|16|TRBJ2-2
TGTGCCAGCAGCAAGTGGACAGGGGGCACAACCGGGGAGCTGTTTTTT
CASSKWTGGTTGELFF
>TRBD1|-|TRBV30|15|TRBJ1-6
TGTGCCTGGAGTGTAGGACAGGGAACTAATTCACCCCTCCACTTT
CAWSVGQGTNSPLHF
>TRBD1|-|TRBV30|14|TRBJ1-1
TGTGCCTGGAGTCGGGGACAGGGAGGCACTGAAGCTTTCTTT
CAWSRGQGGTEAFF
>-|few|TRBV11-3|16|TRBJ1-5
TGTGCCAGCAGCTTTGTGGGGGGGAGTTACAATCAGCCCCAGCATTTT
CASSFVGGSYNQPQHF
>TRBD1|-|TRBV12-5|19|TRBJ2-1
TGTGCTAGTGGTTTGGAGAGGGGACAGCCGAGAGACTACTACAATGAGCAGTTCTTC
CASGLERGQPRDYYNEQFF
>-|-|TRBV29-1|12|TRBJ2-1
TGCAGCGTTCGCGGCCAGATTGATGAGCAGTTCTTC
CSVRGQIDEQFF
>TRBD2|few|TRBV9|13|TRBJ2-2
TGTGCCAGCAGTGGACTAGCCACCGGGGAGCTGTTTTTT
CASSGLATGELFF
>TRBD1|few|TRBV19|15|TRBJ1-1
TGTGCCAGTACCTCGGGTGGACAGGGGGGGCTGGCAGCTTTCTTT
CASTSGGQGGLAAFF
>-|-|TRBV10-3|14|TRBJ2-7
TGTGCCATCAGTGACGAGGCAGCTTCCTACGAGCAGTACTTC
CAISDEAASYEQYF
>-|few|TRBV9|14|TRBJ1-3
TGTGCCAGCAGCGCAGGACTCTCTGGAAACACCATATATTTT
CASSAGLSGNTIYF
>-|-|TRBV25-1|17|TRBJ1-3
TGTGCCAGCAGTGATATCGGGAGGGGGGGTTCTGGAAACACCATATATTTT
CASSDIGRGGSGNTIYF
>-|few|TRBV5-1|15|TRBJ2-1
TGCGCCAGCAGCCAAGAGCACAACGGGGGGCGCCTCCAGTTCTTC
CASSQEHNGGRLQFF
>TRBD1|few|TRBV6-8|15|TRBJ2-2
TGTGCCAGCAGCCGGGACAGGGGGAACACCGGGGAGCTGTTTTTT
CASSRDRGNTGELFF
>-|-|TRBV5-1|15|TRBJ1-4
TGCGCCAGCAGCCCCGCCCAGGGGCCGGGTGAAAAACTGTTTTTT
CASSPAQGPGEKLFF
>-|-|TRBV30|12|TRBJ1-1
TGTGCCTGCGGCAGGGGCCTACGTGAAGCTTTCTTT
CACGRGLREAFF
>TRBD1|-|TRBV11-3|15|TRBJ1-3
TGTGCCAGCAGCCGGGGGACAGGCCCTGGAAACACCATATATTTT
CASSRGTGPGNTIYF
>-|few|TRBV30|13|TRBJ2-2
TGTGCCTGGAGAAGGGGGAACACCGGGGAGCTGTTTTTT
CAWRRGNTGELFF
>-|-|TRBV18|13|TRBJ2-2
TGTGCCAGCTCACCAGTTGGGGACGGGGAGCTGTTTTTT
CASSPVGDGELFF
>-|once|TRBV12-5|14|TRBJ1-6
TGTGCTAGTGGTTTGTGGGATGCTAATTCACCCCTCCACTTT
CASGLWDANSPLHF